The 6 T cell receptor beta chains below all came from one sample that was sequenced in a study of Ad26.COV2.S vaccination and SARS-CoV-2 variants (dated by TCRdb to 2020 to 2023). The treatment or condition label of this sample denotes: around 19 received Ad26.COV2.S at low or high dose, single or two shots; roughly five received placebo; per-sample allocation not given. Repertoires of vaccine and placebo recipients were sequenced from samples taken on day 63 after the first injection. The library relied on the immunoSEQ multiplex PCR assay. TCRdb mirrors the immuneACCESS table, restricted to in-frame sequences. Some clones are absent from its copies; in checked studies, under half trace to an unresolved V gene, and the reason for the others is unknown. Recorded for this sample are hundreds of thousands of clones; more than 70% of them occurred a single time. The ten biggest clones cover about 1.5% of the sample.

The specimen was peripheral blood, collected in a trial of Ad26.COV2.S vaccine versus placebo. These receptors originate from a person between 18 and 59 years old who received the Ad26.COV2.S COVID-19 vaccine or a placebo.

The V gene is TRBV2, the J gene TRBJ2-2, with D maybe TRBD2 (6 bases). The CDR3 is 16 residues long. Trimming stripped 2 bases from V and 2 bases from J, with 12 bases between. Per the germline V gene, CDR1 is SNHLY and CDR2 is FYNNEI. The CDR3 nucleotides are TGTGCCAGCAGTGAAAGGGGCGGGACCAACACCGGGGAGCTGTTTTTT. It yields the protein CASSERGGTNTGELFF.

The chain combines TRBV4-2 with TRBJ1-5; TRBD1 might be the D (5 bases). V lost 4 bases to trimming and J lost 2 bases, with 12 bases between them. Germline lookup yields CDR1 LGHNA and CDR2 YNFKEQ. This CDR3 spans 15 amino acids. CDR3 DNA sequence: TGTGCCAGCAGCCCCGGGGGGGGAGGCAATCAGCCCCAGCATTTT. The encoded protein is CASSPGGGGNQPQHF.

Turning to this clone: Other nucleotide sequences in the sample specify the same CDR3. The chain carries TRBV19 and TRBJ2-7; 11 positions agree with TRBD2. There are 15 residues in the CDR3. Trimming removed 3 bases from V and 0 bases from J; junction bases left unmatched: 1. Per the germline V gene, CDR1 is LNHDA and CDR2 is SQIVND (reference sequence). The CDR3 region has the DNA TGTGCCAGTAGTATTACTAGCGGGAGCTCCTACGAGCAGTACTTC. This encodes CASSITSGSSYEQYF.

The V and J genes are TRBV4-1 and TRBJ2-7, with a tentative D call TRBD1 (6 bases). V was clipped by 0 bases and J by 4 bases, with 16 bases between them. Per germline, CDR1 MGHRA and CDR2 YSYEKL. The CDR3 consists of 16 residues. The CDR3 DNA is TGCGCCAGCAGCCAAGAGTTTTACAGGGTGGGATACGAGCAGTACTTC. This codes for CASSQEFYRVGYEQYF.

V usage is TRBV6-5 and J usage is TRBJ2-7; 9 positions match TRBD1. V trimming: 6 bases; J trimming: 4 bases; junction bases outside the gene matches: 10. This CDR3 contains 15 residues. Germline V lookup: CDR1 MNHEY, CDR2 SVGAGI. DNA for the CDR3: TGTGCCAGCAGCGCCCGGGACAGGGCTTCGTACGAGCAGTACTTC. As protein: CASSARDRASYEQYF.

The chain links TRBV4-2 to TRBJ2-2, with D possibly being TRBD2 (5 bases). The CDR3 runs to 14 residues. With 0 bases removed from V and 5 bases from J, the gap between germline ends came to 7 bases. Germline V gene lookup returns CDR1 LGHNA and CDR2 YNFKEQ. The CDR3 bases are TGTGCCAGCAGCCAAGATCGGAGGACCGGGGAGCTGTTTTTT. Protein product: CASSQDRRTGELFF.